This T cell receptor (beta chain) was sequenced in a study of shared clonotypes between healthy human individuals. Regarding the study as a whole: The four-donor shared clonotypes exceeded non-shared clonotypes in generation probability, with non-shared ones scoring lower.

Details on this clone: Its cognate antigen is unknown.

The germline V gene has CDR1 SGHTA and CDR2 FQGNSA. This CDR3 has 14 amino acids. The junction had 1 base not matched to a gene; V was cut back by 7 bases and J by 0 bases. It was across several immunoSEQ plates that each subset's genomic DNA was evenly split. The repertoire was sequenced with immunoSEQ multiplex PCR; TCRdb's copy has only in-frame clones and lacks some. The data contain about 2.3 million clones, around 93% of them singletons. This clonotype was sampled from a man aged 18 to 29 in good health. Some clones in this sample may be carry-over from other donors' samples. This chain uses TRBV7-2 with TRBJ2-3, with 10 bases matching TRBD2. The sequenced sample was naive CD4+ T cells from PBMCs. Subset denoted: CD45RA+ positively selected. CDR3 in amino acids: CASKLAGSTDTQYF. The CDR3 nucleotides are TGTGCCAGCAAACTAGCGGGAAGCACAGATACGCAGTATTTT.